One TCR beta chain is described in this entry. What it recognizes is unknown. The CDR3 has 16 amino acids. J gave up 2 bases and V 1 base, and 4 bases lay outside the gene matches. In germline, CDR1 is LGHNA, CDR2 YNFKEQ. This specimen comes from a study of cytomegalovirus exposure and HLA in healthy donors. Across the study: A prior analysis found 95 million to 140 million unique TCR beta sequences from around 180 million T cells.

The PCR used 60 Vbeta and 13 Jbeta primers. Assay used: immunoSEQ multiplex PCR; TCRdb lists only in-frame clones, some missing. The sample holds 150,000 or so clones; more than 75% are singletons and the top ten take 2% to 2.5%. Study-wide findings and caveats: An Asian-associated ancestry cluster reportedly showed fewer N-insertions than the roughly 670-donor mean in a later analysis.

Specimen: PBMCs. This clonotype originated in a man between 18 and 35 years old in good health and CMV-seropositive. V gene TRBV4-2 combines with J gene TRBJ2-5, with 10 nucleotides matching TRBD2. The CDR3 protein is CASSQGTSGAQETQYF. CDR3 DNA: TGTGCCAGCAGCCAAGGCACTAGCGGGGCTCAAGAGACCCAGTACTTC.